The rows below give T cell receptor beta chains drawn from one sample of a study of blood T cell repertoires in COVID-19. Sequencing used immunoSEQ multiplex PCR; TCRdb keeps in-frame clones, though not all of them. The table shows almost 65,000 clones, with roughly 85% occurring only once. The sample was peripheral blood. The receptors stem from a woman aged 60-70 years with COVID-19, enrolled during active disease. Each CDR3 is given without its conserved first and last residue.

TRBJ1-2,TRBV5-4,ASSLARSGYT
TRBJ1-2,TRBV30,AWLSRRRGGYT
TRBJ2-2,TRBV18,ATLDRGSAGELF
TRBJ2-1,TRBV7-9,ASSLSETSTNEQF
TRBJ1-4,TRBV4-1,ASSQDLLRGSTNEKLF
TRBJ2-1,TRBV10-3,AIRGLADNEQF
TRBJ2-2,TRBV6-4,ASSASGNTGELF
TRBJ2-7,TRBV7-2,ASSLESSYEQY
TRBJ2-2,TRBV7-2,ASSLAGLAGSGELF
TRBJ1-2,TRBV13,ASSFQGGNYGYT
TRBJ2-2,TRBV5-4,ASSPVAGAGPGELF
TRBJ2-7,TRBV27,ASSFHRTGDNEQY
TRBJ2-6,TRBV24-1,ATSDGYRGRAGANVLT
TRBJ1-2,TRBV4-3,ASSQETGANYGYT